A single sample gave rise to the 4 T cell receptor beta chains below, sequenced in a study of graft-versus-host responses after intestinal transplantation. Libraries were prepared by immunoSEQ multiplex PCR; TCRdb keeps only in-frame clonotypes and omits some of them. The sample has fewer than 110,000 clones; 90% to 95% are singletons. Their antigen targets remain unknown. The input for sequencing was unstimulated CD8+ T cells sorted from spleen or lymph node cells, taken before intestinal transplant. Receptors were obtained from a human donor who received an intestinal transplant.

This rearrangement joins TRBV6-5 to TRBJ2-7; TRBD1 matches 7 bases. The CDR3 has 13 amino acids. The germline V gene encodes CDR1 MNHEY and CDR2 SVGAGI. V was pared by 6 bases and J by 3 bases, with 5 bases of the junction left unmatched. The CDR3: CASSRQGVYEQYF. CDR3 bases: TGTGCCAGCAGCCGACAGGGAGTCTACGAGCAGTACTTC.

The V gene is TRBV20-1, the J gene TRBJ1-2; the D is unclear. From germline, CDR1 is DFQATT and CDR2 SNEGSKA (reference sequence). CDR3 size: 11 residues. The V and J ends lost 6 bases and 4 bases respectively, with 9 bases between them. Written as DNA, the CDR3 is TGCAGTGCGACGGGGAGCTATGGCTACACCTTC. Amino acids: CSATGSYGYTF.

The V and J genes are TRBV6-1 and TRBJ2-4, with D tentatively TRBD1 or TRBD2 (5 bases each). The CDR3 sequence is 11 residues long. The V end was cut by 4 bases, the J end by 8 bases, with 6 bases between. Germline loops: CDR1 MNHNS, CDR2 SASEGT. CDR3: CASSGGYIQYF. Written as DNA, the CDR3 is TGTGCCAGCAGTGGGGGGTACATTCAGTACTTC.

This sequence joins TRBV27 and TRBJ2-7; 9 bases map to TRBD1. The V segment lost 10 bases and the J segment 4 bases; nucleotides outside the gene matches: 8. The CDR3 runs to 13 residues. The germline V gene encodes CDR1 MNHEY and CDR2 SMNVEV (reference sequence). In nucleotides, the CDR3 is TGTGCCACCGCGGACAGGGGAGTTTACGAGCAGTACTTC. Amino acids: CATADRGVYEQYF.